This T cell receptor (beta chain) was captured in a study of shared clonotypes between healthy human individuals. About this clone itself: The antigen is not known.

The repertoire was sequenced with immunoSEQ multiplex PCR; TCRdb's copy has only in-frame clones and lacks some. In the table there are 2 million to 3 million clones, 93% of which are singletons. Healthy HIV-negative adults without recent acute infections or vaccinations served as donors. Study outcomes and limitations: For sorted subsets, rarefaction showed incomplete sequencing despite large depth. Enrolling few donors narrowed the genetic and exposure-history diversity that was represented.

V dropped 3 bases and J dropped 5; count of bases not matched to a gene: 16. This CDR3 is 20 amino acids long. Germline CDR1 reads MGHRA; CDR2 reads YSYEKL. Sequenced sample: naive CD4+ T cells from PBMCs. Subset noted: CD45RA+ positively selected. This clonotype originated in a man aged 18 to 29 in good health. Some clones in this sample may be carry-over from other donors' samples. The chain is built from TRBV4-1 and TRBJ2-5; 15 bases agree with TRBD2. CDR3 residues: CASSQVNSGLAGGTGETQYF. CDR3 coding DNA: TGCGCCAGCAGCCAGGTCAATTCGGGACTAGCGGGAGGAACCGGGGAGACCCAGTACTTC.